The clone carrying this T cell receptor (beta chain) has at least ten counts. V trimming: 5 bases; J trimming: 2 bases; junction bases outside the gene matches: 8. The CDR3 runs to 16 residues. Germline V gives CDR1 SGDLS, CDR2 YYNGEE. The template used for profiling TCR beta VDJ and CDR3 was genomic DNA. TCRdb independently ran MiXCR on the reads; one entry per CDR3 protein. Among under 200,000 distinct CDR3 sequences listed, around 40% were seen once. This sample is part of a study of CD8+CD57+ T cells in acquired aplastic anemia. The source is a human donor in good health. The chain has TRBV9 and TRBJ2-3, with 10 bases aligning to TRBD2. Sequenced material: sorted CD4+, CD8+, or CD8+CD57+ T cells (not recorded which) from PBMCs. The CDR3 DNA sequence: TGTGCCAGCAGTGCCTCACTAGCGGGGTTCACAGATACGCAGTATTTT. Protein sequence: CASSASLAGFTDTQYF. Based on the CDR3 plus reference TRBV9 and TRBJ2-3, the full variable domain is DSGVTQTPKHLITATGQRVTLRCSPRSGDLSVYWYQQSLDQGLQFLIQYYNGEERAKGNILERFSAQQFPDLHSELNLSSLELGDSALYFCASSASLAGFTDTQYFGPGTRLTVL.